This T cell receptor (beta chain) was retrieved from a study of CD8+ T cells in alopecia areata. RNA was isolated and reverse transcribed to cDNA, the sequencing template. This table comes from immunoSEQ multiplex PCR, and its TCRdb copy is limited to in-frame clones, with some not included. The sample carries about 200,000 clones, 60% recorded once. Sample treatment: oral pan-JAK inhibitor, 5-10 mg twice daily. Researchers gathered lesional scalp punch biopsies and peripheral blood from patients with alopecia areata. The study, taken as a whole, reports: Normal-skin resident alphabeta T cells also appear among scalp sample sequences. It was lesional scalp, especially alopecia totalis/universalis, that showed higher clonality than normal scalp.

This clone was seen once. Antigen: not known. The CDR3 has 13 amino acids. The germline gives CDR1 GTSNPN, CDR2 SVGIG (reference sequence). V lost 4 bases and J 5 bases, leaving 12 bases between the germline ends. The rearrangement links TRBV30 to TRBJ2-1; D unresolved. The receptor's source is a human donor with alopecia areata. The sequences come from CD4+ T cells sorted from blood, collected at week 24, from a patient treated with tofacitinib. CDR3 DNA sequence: TGTGCCTGGACGTGGGGTCTTCACAATGAGCAGTTCTTC. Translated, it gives CAWTWGLHNEQFF.